Listed here are 7 T cell receptor beta chains from one sample, sequenced in a study of CD8+ T cells in alopecia areata. The treatment: oral pan-JAK inhibitor, 5-10 mg twice daily. Reverse transcribed after extraction, RNA yielded cDNA as the sequencing template. TCRdb's copy holds only in-frame clones and misses some; the assay was immunoSEQ multiplex PCR. The sample gives 200,000 or so clones, about two fifths of which show up once; 0.45% to 0.55% is in the top ten. The source material was CD4+ T cells sorted from blood, sampled at approximately week 31, from a patient treated with tofacitinib. All receptors derive from a human donor with alopecia areata.

This chain uses TRBV30 with TRBJ2-7, with a weak D call TRBD2 (5 bases). CDR1 and CDR2 (germline): GTSNPN, SVGIG (reference sequence). Trimming cost V 3 bases and J 4 bases, with 7 bases left between them. This CDR3 region has 11 residues. The CDR3 reads CAWSGIYEQYF. CDR3 in DNA: TGTGCCTGGAGCGGGATTTACGAGCAGTACTTC.

The CDR3: CASSPYGQGTNTQYF. CDR3 nucleotide sequence: TGTGCCAGCAGCCCGTATGGACAGGGGACGAATACGCAGTATTTT. This chain joins TRBV14 and TRBJ2-3; TRBD1 agrees at 9 bases. The CDR3 is 15 residues long. Unmatched junction bases numbered 9, after V lost 4 bases and J lost 7 bases. From germline, CDR1 is SGHDN and CDR2 FVKESK.

In its sample, this clone was seen a few times. The chain couples TRBV6-5 to TRBJ2-3; weak D call: TRBD1 (6 bases). Germline lookup yields CDR1 MNHEY and CDR2 SVGAGI. There are 15 residues in the CDR3. Trimming removed 0 bases from V and 6 bases from J, with 13 bases in between. This chain's CDR3 is CASSYSGHPVDTQYF. In nucleotides, the CDR3 is TGTGCCAGCAGTTACTCGGGACATCCCGTGGATACGCAGTATTTT.

The V gene is TRBV6-6, the J gene TRBJ1-2, with D perhaps matching TRBD1 (6 bases). Trimming removed 8 bases from V and 0 bases from J, with 13 bases in between. Germline CDR1 is MNHNY and CDR2 is SVGAGI (reference sequence). This CDR3 is 14 amino acids long. The CDR3 spells CASRPGQTNYGYTF. The CDR3 nucleotides are TGTGCCAGCCGGCCTGGACAGACTAACTATGGCTACACCTTC.

This clone occurred a few times. The chain has TRBV7-8 and TRBJ1-2, with D unclear. Germline lookup yields CDR1 SGHVS and CDR2 FQNEAQ. The ends were cut back, 2 bases at V and 4 bases at J, with 14 bases in the middle. The CDR3 loop spans 15 amino acids. The CDR3 region has the DNA TGTGCCAGCAGCTTATCCAGTGGAGTGGGCTATGGCTACACCTTC. Its translation: CASSLSSGVGYGYTF.

CDR3 in DNA: TGTGCCAGCAGTGCGGCCTCGTTTAGGACAGGATCTAGCGCGGATACGCAGTATTTT. Translating gives CASSAASFRTGSSADTQYF. The chain has TRBV6-1 and TRBJ2-3, with a tentative D call TRBD1 (7 bases). The CDR3 contains 19 residues. V was shortened by 4 bases and J by 6 bases, with 29 bases between the two germline ends. CDR1 is MNHNS and CDR2 is SASEGT in the germline V gene.

The chain has TRBV9 and TRBJ1-2, with no clear D. The CDR3 is made up of 15 amino acids. Trimming removed 4 bases at V and 0 bases at J, with 13 bases between. In germline, CDR1 is SGDLS, CDR2 YYNGEE. In nucleotides, the CDR3 is TGTGCCAGCAGCTCGTTGAGCAGTACTAACTATGGCTACACCTTC. Translated: CASSSLSSTNYGYTF.